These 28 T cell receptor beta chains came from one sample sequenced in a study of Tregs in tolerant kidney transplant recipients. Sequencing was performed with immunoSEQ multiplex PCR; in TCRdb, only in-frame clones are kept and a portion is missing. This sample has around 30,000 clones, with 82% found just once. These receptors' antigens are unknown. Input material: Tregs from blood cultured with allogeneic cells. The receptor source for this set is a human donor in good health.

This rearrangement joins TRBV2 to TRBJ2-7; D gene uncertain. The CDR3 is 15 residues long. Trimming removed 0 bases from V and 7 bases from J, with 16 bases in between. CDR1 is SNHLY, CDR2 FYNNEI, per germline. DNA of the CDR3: TGTGCCAGCAGTGAAGCCCGCGGTGGGGATAGGGAGCAGTACTTC. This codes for CASSEARGGDREQYF.

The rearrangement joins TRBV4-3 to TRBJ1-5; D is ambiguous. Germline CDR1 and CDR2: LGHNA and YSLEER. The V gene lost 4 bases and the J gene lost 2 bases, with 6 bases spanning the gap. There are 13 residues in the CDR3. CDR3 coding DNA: TGCGCCAGCAGCCGAGGTGGCAATCAGCCCCAGCATTTT. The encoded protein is CASSRGGNQPQHF.

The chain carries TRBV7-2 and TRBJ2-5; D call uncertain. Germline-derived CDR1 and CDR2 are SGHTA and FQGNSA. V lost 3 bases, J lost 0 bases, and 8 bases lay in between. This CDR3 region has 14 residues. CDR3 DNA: TGTGCCAGCAGCTTTTCCCGGAACCAAGAGACCCAGTACTTC. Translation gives CASSFSRNQETQYF.

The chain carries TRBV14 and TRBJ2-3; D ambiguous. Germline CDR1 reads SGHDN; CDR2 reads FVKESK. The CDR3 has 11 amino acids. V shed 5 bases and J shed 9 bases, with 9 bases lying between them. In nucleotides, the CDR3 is TGTGCCAGCAGCTTTTGGGGAACGCAGTATTTT. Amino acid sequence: CASSFWGTQYF.

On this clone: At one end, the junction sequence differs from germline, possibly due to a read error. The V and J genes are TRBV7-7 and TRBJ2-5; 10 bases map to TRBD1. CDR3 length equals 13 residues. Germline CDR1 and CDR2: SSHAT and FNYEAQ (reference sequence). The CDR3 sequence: CASSRGQGETQYF. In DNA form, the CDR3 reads TGTGCTAGCAGCCGGGGACAGGGGGAGACCCAGTACTTC.

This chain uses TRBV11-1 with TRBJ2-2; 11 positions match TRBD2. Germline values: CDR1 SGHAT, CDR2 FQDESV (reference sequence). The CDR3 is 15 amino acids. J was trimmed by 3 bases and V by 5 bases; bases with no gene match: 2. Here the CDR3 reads CASSGTSGDTGELFF. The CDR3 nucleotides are TGTGCCAGCAGCGGGACTAGCGGTGACACCGGGGAGCTGTTTTTT.

As DNA, the CDR3 is TGTGCCAGCAGTGAATCAGGGCCCCAGCCCCAGCATTTT. The encoded protein is CASSESGPQPQHF. This sequence joins TRBV6-1 and TRBJ1-5; D perhaps matches TRBD1 (5 bases). Germline V gene lookup returns CDR1 MNHNS and CDR2 SASEGT. The CDR3 totals 13 residues. V lost 2 bases and J 7 bases, leaving 9 bases between the germline ends.

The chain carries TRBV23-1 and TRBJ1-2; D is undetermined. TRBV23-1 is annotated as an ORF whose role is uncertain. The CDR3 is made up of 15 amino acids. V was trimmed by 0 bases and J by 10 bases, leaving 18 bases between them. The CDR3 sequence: CASSQSLAPTTDYTF. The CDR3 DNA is TGCGCCAGCAGTCAATCATTGGCACCCACGACCGACTACACCTTC.

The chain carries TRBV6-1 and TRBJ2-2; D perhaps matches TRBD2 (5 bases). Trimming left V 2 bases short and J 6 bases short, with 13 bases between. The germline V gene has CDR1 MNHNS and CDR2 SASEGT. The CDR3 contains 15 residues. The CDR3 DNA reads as TGTGCCAGCAGTGAAATCCTAGCTTGGTCCGGGGAGCTGTTTTTT. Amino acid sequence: CASSEILAWSGELFF.

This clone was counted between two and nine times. Here the CDR3 reads CASSPPGRVGETQYF. The CDR3 DNA sequence: TGTGCCAGCAGTCCCCCGGGGAGAGTTGGCGAGACCCAGTACTTC. The chain recombines TRBV27 with TRBJ2-5; D might be TRBD2 (5 bases). The V gene lost 5 bases and the J gene lost 5 bases, with 18 bases spanning the gap. The CDR3 runs to 15 residues. The V gene's germline CDR1 is MNHEY and CDR2 SMNVEV (reference sequence).

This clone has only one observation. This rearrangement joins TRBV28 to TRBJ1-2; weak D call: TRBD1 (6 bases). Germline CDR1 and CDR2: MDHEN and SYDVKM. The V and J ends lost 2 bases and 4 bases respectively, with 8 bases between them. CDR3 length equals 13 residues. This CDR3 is CASSLTGPYGYTF. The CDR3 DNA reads TGTGCCAGCAGTTTAACAGGGCCCTATGGCTACACCTTC.

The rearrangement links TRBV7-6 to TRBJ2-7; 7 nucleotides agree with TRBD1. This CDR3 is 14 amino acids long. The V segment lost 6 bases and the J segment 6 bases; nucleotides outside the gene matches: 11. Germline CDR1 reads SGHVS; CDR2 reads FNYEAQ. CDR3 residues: CASRIRDSKSEQYF. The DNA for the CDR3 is TGTGCCAGCAGGATTCGGGACAGTAAAAGCGAGCAGTACTTC.

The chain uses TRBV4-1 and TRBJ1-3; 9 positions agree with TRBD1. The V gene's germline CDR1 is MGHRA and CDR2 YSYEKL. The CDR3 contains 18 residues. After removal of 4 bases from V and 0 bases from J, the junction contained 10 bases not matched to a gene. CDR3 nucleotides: TGCGCCAGCAGCCGTATTTGGGACAGGGTCAGCTCTGGAAACACCATATATTTT. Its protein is CASSRIWDRVSSGNTIYF.

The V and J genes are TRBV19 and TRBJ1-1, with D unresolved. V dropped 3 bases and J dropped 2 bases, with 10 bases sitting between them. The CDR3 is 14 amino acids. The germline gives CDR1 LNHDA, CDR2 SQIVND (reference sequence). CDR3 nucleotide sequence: TGTGCCAGTAGTATTTCAACAATTAACACTGAAGCTTTCTTT. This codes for CASSISTINTEAFF.

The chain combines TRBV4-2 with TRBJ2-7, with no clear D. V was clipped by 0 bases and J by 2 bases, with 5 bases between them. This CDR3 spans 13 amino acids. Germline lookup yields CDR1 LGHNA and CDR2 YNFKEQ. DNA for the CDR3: TGTGCCAGCAGCCAAGATCGAGCCTACGAGCAGTACTTC. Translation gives CASSQDRAYEQYF.

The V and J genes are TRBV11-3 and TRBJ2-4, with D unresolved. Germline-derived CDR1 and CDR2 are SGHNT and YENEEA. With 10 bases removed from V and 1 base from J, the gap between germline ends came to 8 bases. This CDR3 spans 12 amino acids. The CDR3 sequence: CATSKAKNIQYF. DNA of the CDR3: TGTGCCACATCAAAGGCCAAAAACATTCAGTACTTC.

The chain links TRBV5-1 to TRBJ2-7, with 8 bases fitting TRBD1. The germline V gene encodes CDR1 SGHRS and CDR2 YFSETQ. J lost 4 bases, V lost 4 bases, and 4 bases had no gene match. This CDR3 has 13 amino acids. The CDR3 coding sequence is TGCGCCAGCAGCCGGGGACAGGAGTACGAGCAGTACTTC. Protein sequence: CASSRGQEYEQYF.

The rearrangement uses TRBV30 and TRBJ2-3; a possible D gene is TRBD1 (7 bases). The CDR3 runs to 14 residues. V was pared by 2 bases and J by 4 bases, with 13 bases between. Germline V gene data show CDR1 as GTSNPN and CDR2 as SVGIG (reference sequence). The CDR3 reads CAWSYRGGPDTQYF. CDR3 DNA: TGTGCCTGGAGTTACAGGGGAGGTCCAGATACGCAGTATTTT.

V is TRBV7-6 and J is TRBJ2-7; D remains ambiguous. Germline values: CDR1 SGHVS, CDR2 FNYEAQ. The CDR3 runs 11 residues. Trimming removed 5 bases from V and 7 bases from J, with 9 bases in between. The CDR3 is CASSLLREQYF. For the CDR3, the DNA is TGTGCCAGCAGCCTTCTACGGGAGCAGTACTTC. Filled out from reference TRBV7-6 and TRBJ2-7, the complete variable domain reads GAGVSQSPRYKVTKRGQDVALRCDPISGHVSLYWYRQALGQGPEFLTYFNYEAQQDKSGLPNDRFSAERPEGSISTLTIQRTEQRDSAMYRCASSLLREQYFGPGTRLTVT.

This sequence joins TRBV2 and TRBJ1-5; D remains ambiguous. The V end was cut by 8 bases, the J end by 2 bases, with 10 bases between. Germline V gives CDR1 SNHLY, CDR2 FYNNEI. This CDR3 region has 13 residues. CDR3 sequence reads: CASAEDGNQPQHF. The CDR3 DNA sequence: TGTGCCAGCGCCGAGGACGGCAATCAGCCCCAGCATTTT.

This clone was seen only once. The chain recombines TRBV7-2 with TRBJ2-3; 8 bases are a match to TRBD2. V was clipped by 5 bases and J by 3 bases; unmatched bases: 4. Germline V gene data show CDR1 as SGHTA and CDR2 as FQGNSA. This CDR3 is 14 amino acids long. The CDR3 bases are TGTGCCAGCAGCATAAGCGGGAGTACAGATACGCAGTATTTT. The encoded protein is CASSISGSTDTQYF.

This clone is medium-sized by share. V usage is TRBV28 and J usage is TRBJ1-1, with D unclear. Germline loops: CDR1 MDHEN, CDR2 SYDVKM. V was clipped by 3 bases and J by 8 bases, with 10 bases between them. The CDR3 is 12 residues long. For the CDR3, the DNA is TGTGCCAGCAGTTTCCCCCTTTCCGAAGCTTTCTTT. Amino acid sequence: CASSFPLSEAFF. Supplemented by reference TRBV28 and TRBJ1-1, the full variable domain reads DVKVTQSSRYLVKRTGEKVFLECVQDMDHENMFWYRQDPGLGLRLIYFSYDVKMKEKGDIPEGYSVSREKKERFSLILESASTNQTSMYLCASSFPLSEAFFGQGTRLTVV.

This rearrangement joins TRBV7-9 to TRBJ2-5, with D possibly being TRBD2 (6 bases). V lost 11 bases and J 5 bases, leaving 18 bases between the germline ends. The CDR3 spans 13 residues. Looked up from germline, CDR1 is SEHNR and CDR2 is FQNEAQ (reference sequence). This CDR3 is CAYHSGVAETQYF. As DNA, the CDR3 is TGTGCCTACCACTCGGGGGTCGCGGAGACCCAGTACTTC.

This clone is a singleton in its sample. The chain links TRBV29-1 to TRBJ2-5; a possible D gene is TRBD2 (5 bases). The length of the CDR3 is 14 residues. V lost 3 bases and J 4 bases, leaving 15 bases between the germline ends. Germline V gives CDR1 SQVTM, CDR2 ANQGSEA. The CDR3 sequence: CSVERRWAGETQYF. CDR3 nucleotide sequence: TGCAGCGTTGAGAGACGATGGGCGGGAGAGACCCAGTACTTC.

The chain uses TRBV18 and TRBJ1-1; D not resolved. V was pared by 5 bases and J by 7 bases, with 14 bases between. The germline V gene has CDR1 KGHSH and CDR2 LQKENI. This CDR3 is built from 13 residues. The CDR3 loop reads CASSWETVDEAFF. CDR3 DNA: TGTGCCAGCTCATGGGAAACGGTAGATGAAGCTTTCTTT.

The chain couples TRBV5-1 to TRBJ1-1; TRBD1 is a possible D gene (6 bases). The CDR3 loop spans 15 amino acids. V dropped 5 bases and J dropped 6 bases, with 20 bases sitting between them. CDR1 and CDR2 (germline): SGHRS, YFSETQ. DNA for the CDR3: TGCGCCAGCAGACTTGGTTCCGGGGGCTGGTCTGAAGCTTTCTTT. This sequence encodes CASRLGSGGWSEAFF.

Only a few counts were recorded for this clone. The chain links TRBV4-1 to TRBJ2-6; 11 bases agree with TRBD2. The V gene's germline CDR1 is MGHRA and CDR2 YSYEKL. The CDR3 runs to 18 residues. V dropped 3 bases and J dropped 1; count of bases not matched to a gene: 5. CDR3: CASSQETSGSSGANVLTF. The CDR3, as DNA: TGCGCCAGCAGCCAGGAAACTAGCGGGAGTTCTGGGGCCAACGTCCTGACTTTC.

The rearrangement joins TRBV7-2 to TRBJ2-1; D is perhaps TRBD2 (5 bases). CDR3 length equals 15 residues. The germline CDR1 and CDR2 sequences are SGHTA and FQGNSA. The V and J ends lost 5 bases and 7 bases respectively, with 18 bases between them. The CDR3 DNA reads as TGTGCCAGCAGCCCTCAGGTGATAGCGAAGAATGAGCAGTTCTTC. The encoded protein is CASSPQVIAKNEQFF. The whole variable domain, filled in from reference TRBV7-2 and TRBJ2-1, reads GAGVSQSPSNKVTEKGKDVELRCDPISGHTALYWYRQSLGQGLEFLIYFQGNSAPDKSGLPSDRFSAERTGGSVSTLTIQRTQQEDSAVYLCASSPQVIAKNEQFFGPGTRLTVL.